This section outlines one TCR beta chain sequence together with its context. The record originates from a study of blood T cell repertoires in COVID-19. Study context: PBMCs, B-cell-depleted T cells, or T cells were the source of the cDNA or gDNA that made up the material.

With 8 bases clipped from V and 4 bases from J, the junction kept 9 bases outside the gene matches. Per the germline V gene, CDR1 is MNHEY and CDR2 is SVGAGI. There are 15 residues in the CDR3. Original data processing: How many nucleated cells were present was estimated from reference gene primer amplification. The table came from immunoSEQ multiplex PCR; TCRdb's copy has only in-frame clones and leaves some out. V and J calls and clone size are those listed in that table; D and trimming were worked out from the DNA. The table includes 90,000 to 130,000 clones, 75% to 85% detected once. Sequencing was performed on peripheral blood. This sequence was found in a man in his sixties or seventies with acute or convalescent COVID-19. The gene calls are TRBV6-5 and TRBJ1-2; TRBD1 agrees at 11 bases. The CDR3 spells CASGQSDRGLYGYTF. Written as DNA, the CDR3 is TGTGCCAGCGGCCAGTCGGACAGGGGGCTCTATGGCTACACCTTC.